The rows below give T cell receptor beta chains drawn from one sample of a study of identical twins' blood T cells. TCRdb reprocessed the 5' RACE reads via MiXCR and lists one record per CDR3 protein. The sample contains a few hundred thousand distinct CDR3 sequences, approximately 30% of which appear only once. The specimen was PBMCs. These receptors were taken from a woman between 18 and 55 years old in good health. Each CDR3 is given with its conserved first and last residue. The D gene is left open where the match is weak. For some rows the clone size is stated as once, few or many, or as a class when expanded; others skip it.

clone size	D gene	V gene	J gene	CDR3 protein	CDR3 DNA
few	-	TRBV9	TRBJ2-1	CASSVGASWERHEQFF	TGTGCCAGCAGCGTAGGGGCTTCATGGGAGCGACACGAGCAGTTCTTC
-	TRBD1	TRBV20-1	TRBJ2-2	CSARDYRGAGELFF	TGCAGTGCTAGAGATTACAGGGGGGCCGGGGAGCTGTTTTTT
-	-	TRBV3-1	TRBJ1-6	CASSQVLDSPLHF	TGTGCCAGCAGCCAAGTTTTGGACTCACCCCTCCACTTT
-	TRBD2	TRBV18	TRBJ2-1	CASSPYTSGVLNEQFF	TGTGCCAGCTCACCATATACTAGCGGGGTCCTCAATGAGCAGTTCTTC
few	TRBD1	TRBV20-1	TRBJ2-2	CSARDPRGTGELFF	TGCAGTGCTAGAGATCCCAGGGGGACCGGGGAGCTGTTTTTT
few	TRBD2	TRBV19	TRBJ2-1	CASSMRVPSGEQFF	TGTGCCAGTAGTATGAGGGTGCCTAGCGGAGAGCAGTTCTTC
few	-	TRBV20-1	TRBJ1-1	CSARQGTDTEAFF	TGCAGTGCTAGACAGGGGACGGACACTGAAGCTTTCTTT
-	-	TRBV12-3/TRBV12-4	TRBJ2-7	CASSIGANYEQYF	TGTGCCAGCAGCATAGGGGCTAACTACGAGCAGTACTTC
-	-	TRBV5-1	TRBJ1-2	CASRGRDYGYTF	TGCGCCAGCAGAGGGAGGGACTATGGCTACACCTTC
-	-	TRBV20-1	TRBJ1-6	CSASFRRYNSPLHF	TGCAGTGCTAGTTTTCGGCGCTATAATTCACCCCTCCACTTT
few	-	TRBV29-1	TRBJ2-7	CSVVQTYEQYF	TGCAGCGTGGTACAGACCTACGAGCAGTACTTC
few	-	TRBV11-2	TRBJ2-3	CASGLRGTDTQYF	TGTGCCAGCGGCCTCCGAGGCACAGATACGCAGTATTTT
-	TRBD2	TRBV5-6	TRBJ2-1	CASSLAGGHNEQFF	TGTGCCAGCAGCTTAGCGGGAGGTCACAATGAGCAGTTCTTC
-	-	TRBV2	TRBJ2-1	CASGGGLAGSYEQFF	TGTGCCAGCGGGGGCGGATTAGCGGGTAGCTATGAGCAGTTCTTC
-	-	TRBV12-3/TRBV12-4	TRBJ2-1	CASSFVPNNEQFF	TGTGCCAGCAGTTTCGTTCCGAACAATGAGCAGTTCTTC
-	-	TRBV20-1	TRBJ1-2	CSASSGRHYGYTF	TGCAGTGCTAGTTCGGGTCGGCACTATGGCTACACCTTC
few	-	TRBV2	TRBJ1-5	CASSDLGAGQPQHF	TGTGCCAGCAGTGATTTGGGGGCAGGGCAGCCCCAGCATTTT
-	TRBD2	TRBV29-1	TRBJ2-5	CSVGELAGLETQYF	TGCAGCGTGGGCGAACTAGCGGGGTTGGAGACCCAGTACTTC
-	TRBD1	TRBV9	TRBJ1-1	CAGSGTGFGNTEAFF	TGTGCCGGCAGCGGGACAGGGTTTGGAAACACTGAAGCTTTCTTT
-	TRBD2	TRBV20-1	TRBJ2-3	CSAEKAGGSVDTQYF	TGCAGTGCTGAAAAAGCGGGGGGATCGGTTGATACGCAGTATTTT
few	-	TRBV13	TRBJ2-7	CASSLGASEQYF	TGTGCCAGCAGCTTAGGTGCCTCCGAGCAGTACTTC
few	TRBD1	TRBV5-1	TRBJ1-1	CASSLTGQGLGTEAFF	TGCGCCAGCAGCTTGACCGGACAGGGATTGGGCACTGAAGCTTTCTTT
few	TRBD1	TRBV12-3/TRBV12-4	TRBJ2-1	CASRGWTGESYNEQFF	TGTGCCAGCAGGGGATGGACAGGGGAATCCTACAATGAGCAGTTCTTC
-	-	TRBV4-3	TRBJ2-3	CASSPGTGLDTQYF	TGCGCCAGCAGCCCAGGGACTGGCCTAGATACGCAGTATTTT